What follows are 15 T cell receptor beta chains derived from one specimen sequenced in a study of CD8 T cells in ankylosing spondylitis. TCRdb called the 5' RACE reads again in MiXCR, with one record for every CDR3 protein. The sample has hundreds of thousands of distinct CDR3 sequences; roughly 26% are singletons. The source material was blood, either unsorted or a sorted T cell fraction (not recorded which). The receptor set was obtained from a male donor with ankylosing spondylitis or in good health (not recorded which).

The CDR3 sequence: CSASLQGGYEQYF. CDR3 DNA sequence: TGCAGTGCTAGTCTGCAGGGCGGGTACGAGCAGTACTTC. The chain employs TRBV20-1 and TRBJ2-7, with D perhaps matching TRBD1 or TRBD2 (5 bases each). Trimming removed 3 bases at V and 4 bases at J, with 13 bases between. CDR1 is DFQATT, CDR2 SNEGSKA, per germline (reference sequence). This CDR3 is 13 amino acids long.

This clonotype was recorded many times. This chain joins TRBV12-3 or TRBV12-4 and TRBJ1-1; weak D call: TRBD1 (5 bases). The length of the CDR3 is 12 residues. Trimming removed 8 bases at V and 6 bases at J, with 13 bases between. The CDR3, as DNA: TGTGCCAGCGGGATCGGACACTCTGAAGCTTTCTTT. This encodes CASGIGHSEAFF.

This clonotype occurred many times. The J gene is TRBJ2-2, the V gene TRBV3-1, with unresolved D. The germline V and J ends were trimmed by 1 base and 6 bases, with 3 bases remaining between them. This CDR3 spans 12 amino acids. Germline loops: CDR1 LGHDT, CDR2 YNNKEL (reference sequence). The CDR3 DNA reads as TGTGCCAGCAGCCAAGCGTCCGGGGAGCTGTTTTTT. It encodes CASSQASGELFF.

The V call is TRBV4-1, the J call TRBJ2-1, with D possibly matching TRBD1 (6 bases). The V gene lost 2 bases and the J gene lost 0 bases, with 11 bases spanning the gap. CDR3 size: 16 residues. Germline V gene sequence: CDR1 MGHRA, CDR2 YSYEKL. The DNA for the CDR3 is TGCGCCAGCAGCCAACCGGGACACAACTCCTACAATGAGCAGTTCTTC. Residues: CASSQPGHNSYNEQFF.

This clonotype has only a few counts. The CDR3 spells CASSGDKNTEAFF. CDR3 DNA: TGTGCCAGCAGTGGAGACAAGAACACTGAAGCTTTCTTT. The chain joins TRBV12-3 or TRBV12-4 to TRBJ1-1, with D uncertain. This CDR3 has 13 residues. With 5 bases removed from V and 1 base from J, the gap between germline ends came to 8 bases.

This clonotype was detected a few times. The chain joins TRBV29-1 to TRBJ2-1, with D possibly matching TRBD2 (6 bases). The CDR3 runs 14 residues. V was clipped by 1 base and J by 8 bases, with 15 bases between them. Germline V gene lookup returns CDR1 SQVTM and CDR2 ANQGSEA. The CDR3 DNA reads TGCAGCGTTGAAGGGGCTAGCGACCAGCATGAGCAGTTCTTC. Protein product: CSVEGASDQHEQFF.

This clonotype was recorded many times. The V gene is TRBV4-3, the J gene TRBJ2-1; 8 positions agree with TRBD1. The junction had 6 bases not matched to a gene; V was cut back by 4 bases and J by 4 bases. The germline gives CDR1 LGHNA, CDR2 YSLEER. CDR3 length: 15 amino acids. The CDR3: CASSPTGQAYNEQFF. In DNA, the CDR3 is TGCGCCAGCAGCCCCACGGGACAGGCGTACAATGAGCAGTTCTTC.

Ten or more counts support this clonotype. The rearrangement joins TRBV7-9 to TRBJ2-3, with D perhaps TRBD1 (6 bases). V was shortened by 5 bases and J by 2 bases, with 11 bases between the two germline ends. The CDR3 has 14 amino acids. The germline V gene encodes CDR1 SEHNR and CDR2 FQNEAQ (reference sequence). CDR3 nucleotides: TGTGCCAGCAGCCCCTGGGACAACACAGATACGCAGTATTTT. Protein sequence: CASSPWDNTDTQYF.

This clonotype was found many times. Here the CDR3 reads CSARSQGSYEQYF. The CDR3 region has the DNA TGCAGTGCTAGATCACAGGGCTCCTACGAGCAGTACTTC. The chain uses TRBV20-1 and TRBJ2-7; D perhaps matches TRBD1 (6 bases). The V gene lost 2 bases and the J gene lost 0 bases, with 8 bases spanning the gap. CDR3 length: 13 amino acids. Per the germline V gene, CDR1 is DFQATT and CDR2 is SNEGSKA (reference sequence).

This clonotype was counted only a few times. J is TRBJ1-1 and V is TRBV12-3 or TRBV12-4; D unresolved. The germline V and J ends were trimmed by 6 bases and 3 bases, with 11 bases remaining between them. CDR3 length: 13 residues. The CDR3 region is CASRERGYTEAFF. CDR3 DNA: TGTGCCAGCAGGGAACGAGGGTACACTGAAGCTTTCTTT.

The chain recombines TRBV9 with TRBJ1-4; unclear D gene. The germline V gene encodes CDR1 SGDLS and CDR2 YYNGEE. Trimming took off 0 bases at V and 2 bases at J, with 5 bases between the two ends. The CDR3 contains 14 residues. The CDR3 spells CASSVGVTNEKLFF. CDR3 nucleotides: TGTGCCAGCAGCGTAGGGGTGACTAATGAAAAACTGTTTTTT.

The V call is TRBV29-1, the J call TRBJ1-1; TRBD1 matches at 7 bases. Germline V gene sequence: CDR1 SQVTM, CDR2 ANQGSEA. The V segment lost 5 bases and the J segment 0 bases; nucleotides outside the gene matches: 3. The CDR3 spans 13 residues. The CDR3 region has the DNA TGCAGCGTTTCACAGGGGCTGAACACTGAAGCTTTCTTT. Its protein is CSVSQGLNTEAFF.

This clonotype showed up just a few times. The chain uses TRBV20-1 and TRBJ1-2; D remains unclear. CDR1 DFQATT and CDR2 SNEGSKA come from the germline V gene (reference sequence). V dropped 7 bases and J dropped 2 bases, with 8 bases sitting between them. CDR3 length: 11 amino acids. CDR3 nucleotides: TGCAGTGTGCGGGAGAACTATGGCTACACCTTC. Amino acid sequence: CSVRENYGYTF.

This clonotype showed up many times. The chain couples TRBV7-9 to TRBJ2-5, with 14 bases fitting TRBD2. V lost 4 bases and J lost 4; bases outside the gene matches: 5. The CDR3 is 16 amino acids. Germline values: CDR1 SEHNR, CDR2 FQNEAQ (reference sequence). CDR3 coding DNA: TGTGCCAGCAGCTCGGGACTAGCGGGAGTTGGAGAGACCCAGTACTTC. Translating it yields CASSSGLAGVGETQYF. The full variable domain, with the rest looked up from reference TRBV7-9 and TRBJ2-5, is DTGVSQNPRHKITKRGQNVTFRCDPISEHNRLYWYRQTLGQGPEFLTYFQNEAQLEKSRLLSDRFSAERPKGSFSTLEIQRTEQGDSAMYLCASSSGLAGVGETQYFGPGTRLLVL.

The CDR3 protein is CATSRDAAAGNTIYF. The CDR3 nucleotides read TGTGCCACCAGCAGAGACGCGGCGGCGGGAAACACCATATATTTT. The chain is built from TRBV15 and TRBJ1-3, with unresolved D. Germline V gene sequence: CDR1 LNHNV, CDR2 YYDKDF (reference sequence). The CDR3 is 15 amino acids. The ends were cut back, 0 bases at V and 4 bases at J, with 10 bases in the middle. Based on the CDR3 plus reference TRBV15 and TRBJ1-3, the full variable domain is DAMVIQNPRYQVTQFGKPVTLSCSQTLNHNVMYWYQQKSSQAPKLLFHYYDKDFNNEADTPDNFQSRRPNTSFCFLDIRSPGLGDTAMYLCATSRDAAAGNTIYFGEGSWLTVV.